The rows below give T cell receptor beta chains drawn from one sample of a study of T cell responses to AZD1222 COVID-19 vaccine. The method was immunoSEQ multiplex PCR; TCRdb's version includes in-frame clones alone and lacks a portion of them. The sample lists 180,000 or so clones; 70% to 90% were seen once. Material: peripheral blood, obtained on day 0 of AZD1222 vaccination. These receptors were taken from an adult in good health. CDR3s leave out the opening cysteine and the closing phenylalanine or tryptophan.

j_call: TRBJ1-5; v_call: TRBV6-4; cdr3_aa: ASSPEGYNQPQH
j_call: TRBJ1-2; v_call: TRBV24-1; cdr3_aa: ATSDRSTGQGLRGYT
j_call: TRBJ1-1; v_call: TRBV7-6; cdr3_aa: ASSLLGPGTGSTEAF
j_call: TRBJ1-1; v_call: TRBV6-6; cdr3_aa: ASSYSGRTDEAF
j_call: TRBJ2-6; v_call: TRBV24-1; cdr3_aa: ATPGAGNFGGANVLT
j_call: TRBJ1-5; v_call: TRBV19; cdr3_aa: ASSRDRGYQPQH
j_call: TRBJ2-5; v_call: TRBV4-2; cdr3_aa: ASSARRAGGPRETQY
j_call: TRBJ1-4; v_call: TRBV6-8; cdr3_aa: ASMNEKLF
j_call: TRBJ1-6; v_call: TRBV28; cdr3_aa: ASNPSTAYNSPLH
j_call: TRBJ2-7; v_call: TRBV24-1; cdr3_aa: ATSDSTGTAYEQY
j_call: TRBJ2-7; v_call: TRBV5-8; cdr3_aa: ASRVLGGGEQY
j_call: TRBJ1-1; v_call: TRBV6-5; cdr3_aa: ASRAGMNTEAF
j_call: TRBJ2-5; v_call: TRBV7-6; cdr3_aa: ASSKKGPGLAGEETQY
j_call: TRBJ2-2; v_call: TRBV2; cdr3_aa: ASSVVLANTGELF
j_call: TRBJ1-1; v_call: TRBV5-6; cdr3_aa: ASSSHQGAYTEAF
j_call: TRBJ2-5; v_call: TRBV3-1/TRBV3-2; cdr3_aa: ASSQVSGTGRETQY
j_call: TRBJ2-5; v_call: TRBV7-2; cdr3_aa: ASSLQAGGQETQY
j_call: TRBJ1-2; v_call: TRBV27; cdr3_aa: ASSGSGVPNYGYT
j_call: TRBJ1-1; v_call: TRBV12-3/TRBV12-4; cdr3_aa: ASSKTENTEAF
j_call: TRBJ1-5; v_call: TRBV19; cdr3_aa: ASRNRDTRPQH
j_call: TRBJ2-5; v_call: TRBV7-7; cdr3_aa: ASSLASPGQETQY
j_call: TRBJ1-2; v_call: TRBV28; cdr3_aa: ASTLGINYGYT
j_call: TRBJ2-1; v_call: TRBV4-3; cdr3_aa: ASSLIGTTYNEQF
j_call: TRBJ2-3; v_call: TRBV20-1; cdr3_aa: SASSSGRTDTQY
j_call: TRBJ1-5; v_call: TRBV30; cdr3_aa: AWRRTGAGNQPQH
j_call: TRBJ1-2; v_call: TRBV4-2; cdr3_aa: ASSQEGQGSSGYT
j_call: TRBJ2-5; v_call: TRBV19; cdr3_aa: ASKGLALGTQY
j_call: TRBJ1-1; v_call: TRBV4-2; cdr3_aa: ASSQGRGLTEAF
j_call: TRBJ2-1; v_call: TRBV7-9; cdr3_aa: ASRQQLAGGLRNEQF
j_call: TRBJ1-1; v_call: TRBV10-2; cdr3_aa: ASSVRGFITEAF
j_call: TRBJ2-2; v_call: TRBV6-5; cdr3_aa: ASTHANTGELF
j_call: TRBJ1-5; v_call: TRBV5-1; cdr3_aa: ASSERGLGNQPQH
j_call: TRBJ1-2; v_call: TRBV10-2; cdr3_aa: ASSELAGTGRWYGYT
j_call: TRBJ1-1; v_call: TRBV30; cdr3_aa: AWEIREAF
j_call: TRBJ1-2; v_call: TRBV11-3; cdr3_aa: ASSLRGGSGYT
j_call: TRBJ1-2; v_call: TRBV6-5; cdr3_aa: AIQIRGLDGYT
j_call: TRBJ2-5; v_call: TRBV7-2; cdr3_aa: ASSPLGGVSETQY
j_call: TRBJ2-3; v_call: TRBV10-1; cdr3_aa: ASSEGGSPPDTQY
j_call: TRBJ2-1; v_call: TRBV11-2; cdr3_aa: ASSLGLAGDREQF
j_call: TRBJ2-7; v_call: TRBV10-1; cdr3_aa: ASSRNRGRSGEQY
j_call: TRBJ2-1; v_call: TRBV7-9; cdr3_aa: ASSLEGLGGQF
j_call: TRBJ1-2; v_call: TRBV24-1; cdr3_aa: ATSDPGTGGGRNGYT
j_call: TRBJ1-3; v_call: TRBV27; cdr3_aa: ASSLSRTGGNTIY
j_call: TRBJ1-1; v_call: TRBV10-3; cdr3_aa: AIREQENTEAF
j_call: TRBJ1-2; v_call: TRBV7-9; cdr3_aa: ASSSDGTGVGYGYT
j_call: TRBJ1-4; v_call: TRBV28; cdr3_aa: ASRAGGRESEKLF
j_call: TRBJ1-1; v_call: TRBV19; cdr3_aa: ASSIESVMNTEAF
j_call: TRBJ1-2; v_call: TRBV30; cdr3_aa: AWTRRDQNYGYT
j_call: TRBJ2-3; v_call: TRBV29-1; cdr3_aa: SVRPVGTGTDTQY
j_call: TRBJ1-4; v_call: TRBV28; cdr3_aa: ASSFSSPNEKLF
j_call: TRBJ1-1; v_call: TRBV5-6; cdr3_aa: ASSLGRLNTEAF
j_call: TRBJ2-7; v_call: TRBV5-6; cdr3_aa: ASSFRSRGYEQY
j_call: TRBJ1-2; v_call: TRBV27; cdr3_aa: ASSFGGTAYGYT
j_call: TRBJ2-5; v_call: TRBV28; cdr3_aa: ASSLGQGGGGGTQY
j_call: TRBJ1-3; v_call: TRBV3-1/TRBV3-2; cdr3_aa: ASSHTTGRGNTIY
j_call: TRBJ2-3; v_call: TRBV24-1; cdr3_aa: ATSDLQGQGTDTQY
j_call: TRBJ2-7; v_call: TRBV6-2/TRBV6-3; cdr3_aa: ASSYTSRLLAGGSEQY
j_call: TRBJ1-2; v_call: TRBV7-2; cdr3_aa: ASSSGPGSGYT
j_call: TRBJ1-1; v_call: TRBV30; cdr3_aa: AWTNKGGTEAF